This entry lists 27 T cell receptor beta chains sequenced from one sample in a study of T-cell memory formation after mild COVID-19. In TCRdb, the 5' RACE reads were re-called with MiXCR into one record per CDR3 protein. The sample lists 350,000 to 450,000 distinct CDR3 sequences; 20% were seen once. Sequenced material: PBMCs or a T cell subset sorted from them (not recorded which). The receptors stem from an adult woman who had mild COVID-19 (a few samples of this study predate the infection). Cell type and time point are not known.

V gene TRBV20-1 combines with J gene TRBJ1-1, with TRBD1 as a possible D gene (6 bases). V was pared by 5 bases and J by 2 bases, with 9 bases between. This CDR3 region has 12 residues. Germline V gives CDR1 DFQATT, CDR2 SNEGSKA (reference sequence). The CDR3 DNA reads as TGCAGTGCTTTCAGGGGTAACACTGAAGCTTTCTTT. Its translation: CSAFRGNTEAFF.

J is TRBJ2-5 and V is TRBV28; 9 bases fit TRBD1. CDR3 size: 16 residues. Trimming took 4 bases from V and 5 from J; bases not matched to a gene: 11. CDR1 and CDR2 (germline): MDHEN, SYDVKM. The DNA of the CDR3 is TGTGCCAGCAGTTCCTCGGGACAGGGTTTACGGGAGACCCAGTACTTC. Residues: CASSSSGQGLRETQYF.

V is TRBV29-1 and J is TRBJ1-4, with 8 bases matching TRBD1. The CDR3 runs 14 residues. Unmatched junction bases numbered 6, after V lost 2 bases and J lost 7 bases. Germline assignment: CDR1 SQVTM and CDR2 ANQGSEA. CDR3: CSVERAGGGEKLFF. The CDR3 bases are TGCAGCGTTGAAAGGGCAGGGGGCGGTGAAAAACTGTTTTTT.

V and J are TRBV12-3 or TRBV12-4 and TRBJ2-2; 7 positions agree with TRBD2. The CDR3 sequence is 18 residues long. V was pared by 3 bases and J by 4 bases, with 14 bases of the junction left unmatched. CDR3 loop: CASSFGGWMGGGTGELFF. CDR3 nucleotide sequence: TGTGCCAGCAGTTTCGGCGGTTGGATGGGGGGGGGCACCGGGGAGCTGTTTTTT.

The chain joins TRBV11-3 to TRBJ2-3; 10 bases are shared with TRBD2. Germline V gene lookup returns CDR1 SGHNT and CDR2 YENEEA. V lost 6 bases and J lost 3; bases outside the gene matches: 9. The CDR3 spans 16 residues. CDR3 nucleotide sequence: TGTGCCAGCAGGTCTCTAGCGGGAGTACCGACAGATACGCAGTATTTT. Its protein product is CASRSLAGVPTDTQYF.

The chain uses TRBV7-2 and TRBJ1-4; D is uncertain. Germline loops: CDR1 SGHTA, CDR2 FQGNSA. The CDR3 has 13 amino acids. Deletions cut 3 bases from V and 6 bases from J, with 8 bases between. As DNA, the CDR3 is TGTGCCAGCAGCTTCGGACCTCATGAAAAACTGTTTTTT. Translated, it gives CASSFGPHEKLFF.

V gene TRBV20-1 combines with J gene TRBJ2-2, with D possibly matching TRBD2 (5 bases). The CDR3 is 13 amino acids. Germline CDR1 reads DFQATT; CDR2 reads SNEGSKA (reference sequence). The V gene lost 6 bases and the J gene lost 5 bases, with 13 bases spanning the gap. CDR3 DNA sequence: TGCAGTGCCTTTAGCCGGAGGACCGGGGAGCTGTTTTTT. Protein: CSAFSRRTGELFF.

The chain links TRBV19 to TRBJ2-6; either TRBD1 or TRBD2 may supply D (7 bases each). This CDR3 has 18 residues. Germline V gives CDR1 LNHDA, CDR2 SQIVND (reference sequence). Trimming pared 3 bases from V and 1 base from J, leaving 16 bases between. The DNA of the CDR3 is TGTGCCAGTAGTATTGGACAGGCCGGGGGGTCTGGGGCCAACGTCCTGACTTTC. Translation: CASSIGQAGGSGANVLTF.

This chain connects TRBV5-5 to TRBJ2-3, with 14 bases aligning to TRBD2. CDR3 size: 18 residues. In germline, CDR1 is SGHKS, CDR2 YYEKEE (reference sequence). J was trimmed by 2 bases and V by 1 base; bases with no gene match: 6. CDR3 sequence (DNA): TGTGCCAGCAGCTTGAATGGGACTAGCGGGAGACTCACAGATACGCAGTATTTT. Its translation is CASSLNGTSGRLTDTQYF.

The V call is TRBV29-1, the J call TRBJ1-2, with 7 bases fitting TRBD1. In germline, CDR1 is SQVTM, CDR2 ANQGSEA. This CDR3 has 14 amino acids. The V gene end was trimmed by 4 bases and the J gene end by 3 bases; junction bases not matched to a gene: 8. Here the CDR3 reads CSVAGLDRDYGYTF. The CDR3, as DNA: TGCAGCGTTGCAGGACTCGACAGGGACTATGGCTACACCTTC. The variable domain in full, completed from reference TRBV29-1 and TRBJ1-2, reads SAVISQKPSRDICQRGTSLTIQCQVDSQVTMMFWYRQQPGQSLTLIATANQGSEATYESGFVIDKFPISRPNLTFSTLTVSNMSPEDSSIYLCSVAGLDRDYGYTFGSGTRLTVV.

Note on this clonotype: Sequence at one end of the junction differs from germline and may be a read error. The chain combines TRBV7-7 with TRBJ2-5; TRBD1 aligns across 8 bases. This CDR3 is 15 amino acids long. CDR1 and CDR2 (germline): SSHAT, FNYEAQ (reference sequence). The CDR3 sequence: CASSSPGTGQETQYF. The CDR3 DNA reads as TGTGCTAGCAGCTCCCCTGGGACAGGCCAAGAGACCCAGTACTTC.

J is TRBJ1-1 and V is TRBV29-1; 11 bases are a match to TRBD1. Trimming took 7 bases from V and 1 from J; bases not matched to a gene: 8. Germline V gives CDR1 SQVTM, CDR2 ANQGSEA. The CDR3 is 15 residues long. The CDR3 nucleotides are TGCAGCGCTAAAAGGGACAGGGGGAGGAACACTGAAGCTTTCTTT. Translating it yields CSAKRDRGRNTEAFF.

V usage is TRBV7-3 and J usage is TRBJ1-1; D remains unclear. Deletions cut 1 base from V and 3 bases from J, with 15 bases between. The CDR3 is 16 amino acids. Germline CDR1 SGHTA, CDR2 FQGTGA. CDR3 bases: TGTGCCAGCAGCTTAAACGTAGAGGTTCCTGACACTGAAGCTTTCTTT. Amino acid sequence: CASSLNVEVPDTEAFF.

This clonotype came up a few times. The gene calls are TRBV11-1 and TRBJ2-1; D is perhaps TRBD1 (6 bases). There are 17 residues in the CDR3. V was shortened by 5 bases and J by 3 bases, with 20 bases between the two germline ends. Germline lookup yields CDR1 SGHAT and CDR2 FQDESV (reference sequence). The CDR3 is CASSAEVGAVSYNEQFF. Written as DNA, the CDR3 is TGTGCCAGCAGCGCCGAGGTGGGGGCAGTAAGCTACAATGAGCAGTTCTTC.

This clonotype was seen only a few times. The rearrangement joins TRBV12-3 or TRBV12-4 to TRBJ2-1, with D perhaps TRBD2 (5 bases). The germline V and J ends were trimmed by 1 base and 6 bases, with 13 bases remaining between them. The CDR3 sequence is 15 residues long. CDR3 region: CASSLVASGSNEQFF. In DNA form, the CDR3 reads TGTGCCAGCAGTTTAGTAGCAAGCGGTAGCAATGAGCAGTTCTTC.

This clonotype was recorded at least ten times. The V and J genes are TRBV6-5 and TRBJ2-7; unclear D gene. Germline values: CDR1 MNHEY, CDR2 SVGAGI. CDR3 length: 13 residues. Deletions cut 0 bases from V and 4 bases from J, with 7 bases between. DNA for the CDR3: TGTGCCAGCAGTTACTCAGCAGAGTACGAGCAGTACTTC. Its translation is CASSYSAEYEQYF.

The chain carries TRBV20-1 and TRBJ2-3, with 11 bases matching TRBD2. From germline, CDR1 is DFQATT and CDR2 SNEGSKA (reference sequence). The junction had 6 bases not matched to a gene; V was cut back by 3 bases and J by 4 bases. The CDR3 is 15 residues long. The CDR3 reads CSASSGGAAADTQYF. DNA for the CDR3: TGCAGTGCTAGTAGCGGGGGGGCTGCAGCAGATACGCAGTATTTT.

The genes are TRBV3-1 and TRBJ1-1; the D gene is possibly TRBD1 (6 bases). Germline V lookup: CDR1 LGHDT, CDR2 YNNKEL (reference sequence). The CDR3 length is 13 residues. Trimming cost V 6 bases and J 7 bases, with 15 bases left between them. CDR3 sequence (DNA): TGTGCCAGCAGATCACAGGGTAAAGGTGAAGCTTTCTTT. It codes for CASRSQGKGEAFF.

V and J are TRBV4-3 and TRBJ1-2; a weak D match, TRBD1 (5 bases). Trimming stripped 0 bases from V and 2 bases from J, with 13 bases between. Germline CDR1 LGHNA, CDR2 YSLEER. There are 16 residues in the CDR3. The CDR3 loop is CASSQDSGTVNYGYTF. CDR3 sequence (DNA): TGCGCCAGCAGCCAAGATAGTGGGACGGTAAACTATGGCTACACCTTC.

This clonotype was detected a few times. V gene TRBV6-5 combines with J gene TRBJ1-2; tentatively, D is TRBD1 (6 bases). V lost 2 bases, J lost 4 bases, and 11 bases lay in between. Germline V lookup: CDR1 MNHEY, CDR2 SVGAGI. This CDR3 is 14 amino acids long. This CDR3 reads CASSYEDSSYGYTF. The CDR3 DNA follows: TGTGCCAGCAGTTACGAGGACAGCTCCTATGGCTACACCTTC.

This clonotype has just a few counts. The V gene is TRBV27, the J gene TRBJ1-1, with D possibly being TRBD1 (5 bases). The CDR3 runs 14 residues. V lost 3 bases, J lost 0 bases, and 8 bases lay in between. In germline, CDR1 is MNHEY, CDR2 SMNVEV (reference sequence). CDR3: CASSFFRVNTEAFF. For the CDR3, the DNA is TGTGCCAGCAGTTTTTTCAGGGTGAACACTGAAGCTTTCTTT.

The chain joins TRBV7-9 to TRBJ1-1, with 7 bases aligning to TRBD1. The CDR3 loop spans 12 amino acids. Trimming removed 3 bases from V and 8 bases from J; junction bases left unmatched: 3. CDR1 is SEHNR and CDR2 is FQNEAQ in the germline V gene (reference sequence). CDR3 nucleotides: TGTGCCAGCAGCTTTGCAGGGGGAGAAGCTTTCTTT. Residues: CASSFAGGEAFF.

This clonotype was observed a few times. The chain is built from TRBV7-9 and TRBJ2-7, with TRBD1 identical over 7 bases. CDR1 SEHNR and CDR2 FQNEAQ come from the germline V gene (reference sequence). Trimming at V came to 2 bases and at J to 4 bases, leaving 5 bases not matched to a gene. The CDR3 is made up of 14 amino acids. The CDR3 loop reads CASSLQGDLYEQYF. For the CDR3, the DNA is TGTGCCAGCAGCTTACAGGGGGATCTGTACGAGCAGTACTTC.

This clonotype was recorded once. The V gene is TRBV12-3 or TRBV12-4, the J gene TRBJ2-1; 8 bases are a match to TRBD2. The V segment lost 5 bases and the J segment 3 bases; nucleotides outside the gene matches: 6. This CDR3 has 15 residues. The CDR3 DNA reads TGTGCCAGCAGTAAGGAGCTAGCGGGCTACAATGAGCAGTTCTTC. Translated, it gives CASSKELAGYNEQFF.

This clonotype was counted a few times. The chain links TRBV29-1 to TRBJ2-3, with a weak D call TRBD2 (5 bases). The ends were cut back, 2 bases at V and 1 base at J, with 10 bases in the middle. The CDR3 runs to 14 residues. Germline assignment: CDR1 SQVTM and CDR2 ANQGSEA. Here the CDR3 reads CSVESAGGTDTQYF. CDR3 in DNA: TGCAGCGTTGAATCGGCGGGCGGCACAGATACGCAGTATTTT.

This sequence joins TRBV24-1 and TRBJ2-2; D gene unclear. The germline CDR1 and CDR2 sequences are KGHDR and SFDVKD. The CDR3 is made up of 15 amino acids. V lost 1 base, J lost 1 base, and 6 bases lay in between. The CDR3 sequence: CATSDFALNTGELFF. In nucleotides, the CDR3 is TGTGCCACCAGTGATTTCGCCCTGAACACCGGGGAGCTGTTTTTT.

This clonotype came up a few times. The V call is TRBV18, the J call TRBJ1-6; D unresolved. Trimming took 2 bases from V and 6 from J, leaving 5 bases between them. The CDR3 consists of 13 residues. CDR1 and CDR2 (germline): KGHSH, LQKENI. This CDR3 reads CASSPGSNSPLHF. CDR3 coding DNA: TGTGCCAGCTCACCAGGGTCTAATTCACCCCTCCACTTT.